This TCR beta chain was recovered during a study of CD8 T cells in Susac syndrome. It was with random hexamers that 0.5 to 1 ug RNA was reverse transcribed. TCRdb reprocessed the immunoSEQ multiplex PCR reads with MiXCR, giving one entry per CDR3 protein. The data contain approximately 150,000 distinct CDR3 sequences, roughly 94% of them seen just once; the ten biggest clones take up 0.084%. The CDR3 covers 14 residues. V was clipped by 7 bases and J by 0 bases, with 12 bases between them. This receptor was identified in a human donor in good health. Material: CD4+ T cells from PBMCs. The chain carries TRBV12-3 or TRBV12-4 and TRBJ1-1, with D hard to call. CDR3 DNA: TGTGCCAGCACCCCGGTGGGGATGAACACTGAAGCTTTCTTT. It encodes CASTPVGMNTEAFF.